In this sample, the clone carrying this T cell receptor (beta chain) turned up once. As yet, its antigen is unknown. The data were obtained in a study of identical twins. General study findings and limits: Out-of-frame alpha sequences shared by twins were enriched for low generation probability. Where beta out-of-frame sequences were concerned, excess twin sharing was weaker.

TCRdb re-called the 5' RACE reads through MiXCR, storing one row per CDR3 protein. Here the sample spans 1.5 million to 2 million distinct CDR3 sequences, 25% to 35% being singletons. Germline V gene sequence: CDR1 ENHRY, CDR2 SYGVKD. V dropped 0 bases and J dropped 1 base, with 8 bases sitting between them. The CDR3 consists of 15 residues. This clonotype was sampled from a newborn girl in good health. The sequencing sample was made of cord blood. The rearrangement joins TRBV10-3 to TRBJ2-3, with no clear D. The DNA of the CDR3 is TGTGCCATCAGTGAGTCCCCTCGGGGCACAGATACGCAGTATTTT. This sequence encodes CAISESPRGTDTQYF.